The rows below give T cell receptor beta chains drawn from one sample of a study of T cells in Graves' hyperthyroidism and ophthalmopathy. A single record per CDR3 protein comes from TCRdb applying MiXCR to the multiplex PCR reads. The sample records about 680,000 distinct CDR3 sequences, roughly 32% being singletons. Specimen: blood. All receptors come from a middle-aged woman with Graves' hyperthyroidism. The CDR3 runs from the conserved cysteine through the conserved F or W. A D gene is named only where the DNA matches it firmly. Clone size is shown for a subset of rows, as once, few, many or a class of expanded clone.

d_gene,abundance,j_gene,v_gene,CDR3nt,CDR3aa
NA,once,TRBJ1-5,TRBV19,TGTGCCAGTAGTGGGGCGGGTAGCAATCAGCCCCAGCATTTT,CASSGAGSNQPQHF
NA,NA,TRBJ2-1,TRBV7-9,TGTGCCAGCAGCAATAGCGAGGAGCGAGAGGAGCAGTTCTTC,CASSNSEEREEQFF
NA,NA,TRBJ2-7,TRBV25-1,TGTGCCAGCAGTTTCATAGGGACAAGGAACGAGCAGTACTTC,CASSFIGTRNEQYF
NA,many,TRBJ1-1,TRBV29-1,TGCAGCGTTAAGTCACAGGGAGTGTGGACTGAAGCTTTCTTT,CSVKSQGVWTEAFF
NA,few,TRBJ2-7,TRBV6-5,TGTGCCAGCAGTCCCTCGGTAACCTACGAGCAGTACTTC,CASSPSVTYEQYF
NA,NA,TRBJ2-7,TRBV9,TGTGCCAGCAGTTACAATCGGCGGACTATAGACTACGAGCAGTACTTC,CASSYNRRTIDYEQYF
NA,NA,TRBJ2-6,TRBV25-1,TGTGCCTGGAGTGTGACATCGTTTTATGGGGCCAACGTCCTGACTTTC,CAWSVTSFYGANVLTF
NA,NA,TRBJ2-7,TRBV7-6,TGCGCCAGCAGCTCCATTGTACGGAGGGCCACCTACGAGCAGTACTTC,CASSSIVRRATYEQYF
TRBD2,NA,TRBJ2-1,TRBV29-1,TGCAGCGTTGCTAGCGGGAGCTACAATGAGCAGTTCTTC,CSVASGSYNEQFF
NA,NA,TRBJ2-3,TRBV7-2,TGTGCCAGCAGCTCTCCAGTCAGCAGCACAGATACGCAGTATTTT,CASSSPVSSTDTQYF
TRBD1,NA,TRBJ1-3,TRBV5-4,TGTGCCAGCAGCTTGATCGTTGACGGGACAGGTCCGGGCTCTGGAAACACCATATATTTT,CASSLIVDGTGPGSGNTIYF
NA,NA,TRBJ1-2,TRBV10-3,TGTGCCATGAGAGAGGACAGATTTTATGGCTACACCTTC,CAMREDRFYGYTF
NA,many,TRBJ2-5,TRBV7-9,TGTGCCAGCAGCACACAGGGTGGGCAAGAGACCCAGTACTTC,CASSTQGGQETQYF
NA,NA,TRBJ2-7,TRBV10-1,TGTGCCAGCAGTCAACCGGGACTCCTTGGGTACGAGCAGTACTTC,CASSQPGLLGYEQYF
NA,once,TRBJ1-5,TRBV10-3,TGTGCCAGCTCACCTCGGGTCGGCAATCAGCCCCAGCATTTT,CASSPRVGNQPQHF
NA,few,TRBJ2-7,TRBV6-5,TGTGCCAGCAGTTACTTTAGCGGTTCGTATGACGAGCAGTACTTC,CASSYFSGSYDEQYF
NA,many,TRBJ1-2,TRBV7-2,TGTGCCAGCAGCCTGGGGGGGCTAGACTATGGCTACACCTTC,CASSLGGLDYGYTF
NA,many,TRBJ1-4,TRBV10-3,TGTGCCATCAGTGAGCTAGGGAGAGGTGAAAAACTGTTTTTT,CAISELGRGEKLFF
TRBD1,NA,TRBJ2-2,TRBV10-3,TGTGCCATCAGGGTAACAGGGGACAGGGACGGGGAGCTGTTTTTT,CAIRVTGDRDGELFF